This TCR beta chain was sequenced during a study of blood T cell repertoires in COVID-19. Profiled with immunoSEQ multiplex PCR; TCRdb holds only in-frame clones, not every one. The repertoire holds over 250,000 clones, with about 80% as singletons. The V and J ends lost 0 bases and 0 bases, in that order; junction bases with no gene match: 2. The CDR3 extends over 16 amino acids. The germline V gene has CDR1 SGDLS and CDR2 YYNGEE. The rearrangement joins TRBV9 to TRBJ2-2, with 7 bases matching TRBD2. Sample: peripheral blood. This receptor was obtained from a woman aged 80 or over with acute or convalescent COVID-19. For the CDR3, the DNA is TGTGCCAGCAGCGTAGCGGGGGGAGCGAACACCGGGGAGCTGTTTTTT. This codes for CASSVAGGANTGELFF.